The entry that follows covers one T cell receptor (beta chain) sequence. This sample is part of a study of monozygotic twins with inflammatory bowel disease. The CDR3 contains 13 residues. Germline V gives CDR1 LNHDA, CDR2 SQIVND (reference sequence). TCRdb reanalyzed the 5' RACE reads and collapses them to one entry per CDR3 protein, without DNA. The sample features approximately 330,000 distinct CDR3 sequences, with around 2% in its top ten. This sequence originates from a human donor with ulcerative colitis or Crohn's disease, or a healthy co-twin of an affected twin (not recorded which). The source material was blood. The genes are TRBV19 and TRBJ2-2. The CDR3: CASTVANTGELFF.